The next 21 T cell receptor beta chains were all read from a single sample in a study of regulatory T cells in long-lasting Graves disease. Library construction for TCR beta used iRepertoire HTBI primers and Arm-PCR of CDR3 regions. TCRdb re-analysed the multiplex PCR reads in MiXCR, keeping a single row per CDR3 protein. The table lists 600,000 to 800,000 distinct CDR3 sequences, about 32% of them singletons. Time point defined: persistent/refractory GD, antithyroid drugs over 5 years with positive TRAb. After RNA was extracted from PBMCs, the TCR library was made from it. The starting material was peripheral blood mononuclear cells (PBMCs), obtained when the disease was refractory, from a patient treated with antithyroid drugs. All receptors come from a female donor with Graves disease.

The genes are TRBV30 and TRBJ1-2; D gene uncertain. With 3 bases removed from V and 6 bases from J, the gap between germline ends came to 14 bases. The CDR3 runs 13 residues. Germline V gene sequence: CDR1 GTSNPN, CDR2 SVGIG (reference sequence). The CDR3: CAWSRTEINGYTF. The CDR3 nucleotides read TGTGCCTGGAGCCGGACCGAAATCAATGGCTACACCTTC. The full variable domain, completed using reference TRBV30 and TRBJ1-2, is SQTIHQWPATLVQPVGSPLSLECTVEGTSNPNLYWYRQAAGRGLQLLFYSVGIGQISSEVPQNLSASRPQDRQFILSSKKLLLSDSGFYLCAWSRTEINGYTFGSGTRLTVV.

The CDR3 DNA reads TGCAGTGCTAGAGATCTTGGGACTAGCGGGAACAATGAGCAGTTCTTC. Amino acid sequence: CSARDLGTSGNNEQFF. The V and J genes are TRBV20-1 and TRBJ2-1, with TRBD2 identical over 13 bases. The germline CDR1 and CDR2 sequences are DFQATT and SNEGSKA (reference sequence). After removal of 0 bases from V and 5 bases from J, the junction contained 4 bases not matched to a gene. This CDR3 comprises 16 residues.

This clonotype was recorded many times. The rearrangement uses TRBV3-1 and TRBJ2-5; TRBD2 agrees at 9 bases. This CDR3 spans 15 amino acids. V gave up 1 base and J gave up 5 bases; unmatched junction bases: 5. Germline CDR1 and CDR2: LGHDT and YNNKEL (reference sequence). The DNA for the CDR3 is TGTGCCAGCAGCCAAGGAGGTAGCGGGAGTGAGACCCAGTACTTC. Its protein product is CASSQGGSGSETQYF.

In this sample, this clonotype turned up many times. This chain joins TRBV12-3 or TRBV12-4 and TRBJ1-1; no firm D call. Trimming took 6 bases from V and 1 from J, leaving 9 bases between them. CDR3 length equals 13 residues. The CDR3 DNA is TGTGCCAGCAGCCCTAGGGAGAACACTGAAGCTTTCTTT. This translates into CASSPRENTEAFF.

The gene calls are TRBV3-1 and TRBJ2-7; D unclear. The V and J ends lost 3 bases and 1 base respectively, with 7 bases between them. There are 13 residues in the CDR3. Germline CDR1 LGHDT, CDR2 YNNKEL (reference sequence). CDR3 bases: TGTGCCAGCAGCCAGGCGGTGTCCTACGAGCAGTACTTC. Translating it yields CASSQAVSYEQYF.

The chain is built from TRBV11-2 and TRBJ1-2; no firm D call. Germline values: CDR1 SGHAT, CDR2 FQNNGV. This CDR3 comprises 16 residues. Trimming removed 11 bases at V and 5 bases at J, with 27 bases between. The CDR3: CAGGTLVQLRLYGYTF. DNA for the CDR3: TGTGCCGGCGGAACCCTGGTGCAGCTAAGACTTTATGGCTACACCTTC.

This clonotype was observed a few times. This CDR3 reads CASRDRASTNEKLFF. The DNA for the CDR3 is TGTGCCAGCAGGGACCGAGCATCAACTAATGAAAAACTGTTTTTT. This rearrangement joins TRBV2 to TRBJ1-4; D remains unclear. The CDR3 is 15 amino acids. The V end lost 6 bases, the J end lost 0 bases, and 11 bases lay between the germline ends. The germline gives CDR1 SNHLY, CDR2 FYNNEI.

This clonotype occurred a few times. This chain connects TRBV6-1 to TRBJ2-2; D possibly corresponds to TRBD2 (6 bases). This CDR3 contains 14 residues. V lost 10 bases to trimming and J lost 7 bases, with 19 bases between them. Germline V gives CDR1 MNHNS, CDR2 SASEGT. The CDR3 region has the DNA TGTGCCACGAAGCGGGCAGTTTTCGGCGGGGAGCTGTTTTTT. Residues: CATKRAVFGGELFF.

This clonotype was seen at least ten times. The gene calls are TRBV11-2 and TRBJ2-5, with 8 bases that match TRBD1. The CDR3 covers 15 residues. Germline CDR1 SGHAT, CDR2 FQNNGV. V gave up 5 bases and J gave up 4 bases; unmatched junction bases: 9. The CDR3 protein is CASSPPGTGVETQYF. The CDR3 DNA reads as TGTGCCAGCAGCCCCCCCGGGACAGGCGTAGAGACCCAGTACTTC.

This clonotype was seen many times. The rearrangement uses TRBV20-1 and TRBJ1-6; 7 positions match TRBD1. The CDR3 covers 13 residues. Germline V gives CDR1 DFQATT, CDR2 SNEGSKA (reference sequence). V shed 6 bases, J shed 8 bases, and the junction held 7 bases outside the gene matches. The CDR3 is CSAGGTEHSPLHF. For the CDR3, the DNA is TGCAGTGCCGGGGGGACAGAACATTCACCCCTCCACTTT.

The J gene is TRBJ1-4, the V gene TRBV5-4, with D maybe TRBD1 (5 bases). This CDR3 is 16 amino acids long. The V gene's germline CDR1 is SGHNT and CDR2 YYREEE (reference sequence). Trimming left V 2 bases short and J 0 bases short, with 11 bases between. The CDR3 sequence: CASSFGGGATNEKLFF. The CDR3 DNA reads TGTGCCAGCAGCTTCGGTGGGGGAGCAACTAATGAAAAACTGTTTTTT.

V usage is TRBV28 and J usage is TRBJ1-5; D might be TRBD1 (5 bases). In germline, CDR1 is MDHEN, CDR2 SYDVKM. The CDR3 runs 14 residues. V lost 8 bases, J lost 3 bases, and 14 bases lay in between. The CDR3 DNA follows: TGTGCCAGCGGCGCCACGGACAACAATCAGCCCCAGCATTTT. Its translation: CASGATDNNQPQHF.

This chain joins TRBV28 and TRBJ1-3; D is perhaps TRBD1 (5 bases). Germline CDR1 is MDHEN and CDR2 is SYDVKM. Trimming took off 6 bases at V and 0 bases at J, with 12 bases between the two ends. The CDR3 runs 15 residues. This CDR3 is CASRDTLYSGNTIYF. The DNA for the CDR3 is TGTGCCAGCAGGGACACACTTTACTCTGGAAACACCATATATTTT.

This clonotype appeared once. The V gene is TRBV5-6, the J gene TRBJ1-2; unclear D gene. V gave up 3 bases and J gave up 5 bases, with 17 bases separating them. This CDR3 region has 15 residues. Germline V CDR1 and CDR2: SGHDT, YYEEEE. CDR3 nucleotides: TGTGCCAGCAGCTCATCCGGACCCTCTGGGTATGGCTACACCTTC. Protein sequence: CASSSSGPSGYGYTF.

This chain links TRBV27 with TRBJ2-7; D is uncertain. Germline V gene lookup returns CDR1 MNHEY and CDR2 SMNVEV (reference sequence). The CDR3 spans 13 residues. The germline V and J ends were trimmed by 5 bases and 7 bases, with 15 bases remaining between them. The CDR3 sequence is CASSDALLGEQYF. In DNA form, the CDR3 reads TGTGCCAGCAGTGATGCGCTCCTTGGAGAGCAGTACTTC.

This chain connects TRBV19 to TRBJ1-2; no clear D gene. The germline V gene encodes CDR1 LNHDA and CDR2 SQIVND (reference sequence). The V end lost 8 bases, the J end lost 1 base, and 14 bases lay between the germline ends. This CDR3 is built from 14 residues. Here the CDR3 reads CASLSSRHNYGYTF. Written as DNA, the CDR3 is TGTGCCAGTTTATCCTCCCGACATAACTATGGCTACACCTTC.

The V and J genes are TRBV9 and TRBJ1-2; 9 bases line up with TRBD1. The CDR3 contains 13 residues. Losses at the gene ends were 0 bases for V and 10 bases for J; bases not matched to a gene: 4. The germline V gene encodes CDR1 SGDLS and CDR2 YYNGEE. The CDR3 protein is CASSVVGQGDYTF. DNA of the CDR3: TGTGCCAGCAGCGTAGTGGGACAGGGTGACTACACCTTC.

This clonotype was seen many times. The chain combines TRBV6-1 with TRBJ1-1; 7 positions match TRBD1. With 7 bases clipped from V and 4 bases from J, the junction kept 3 bases outside the gene matches. The CDR3 is made up of 12 amino acids. Germline-derived CDR1 and CDR2 are MNHNS and SASEGT. The CDR3 reads CASTHRGTEAFF. In DNA, the CDR3 is TGTGCCAGCACCCACAGGGGCACTGAAGCTTTCTTT.

V usage is TRBV28 and J usage is TRBJ1-2, with TRBD1 identical over 9 bases. The V and J ends lost 6 bases and 12 bases, in that order; junction bases with no gene match: 8. Germline V CDR1 and CDR2: MDHEN, SYDVKM. The CDR3 is 12 amino acids. This chain's CDR3 is CASSLNRGPHTF. The CDR3 DNA sequence: TGTGCCAGCAGCCTGAACAGGGGGCCGCACACCTTC.

This clonotype was counted many times. This chain joins TRBV12-3 or TRBV12-4 and TRBJ2-7, with 7 bases aligning to TRBD2. The junction had 3 bases not matched to a gene; V was cut back by 3 bases and J by 1 base. CDR3 length equals 14 residues. The CDR3 region is CASSFGGGSYEQYF. As DNA, the CDR3 is TGTGCCAGCAGTTTTGGGGGAGGGTCCTACGAGCAGTACTTC.

The chain couples TRBV25-1 to TRBJ2-7; maybe TRBD1 (6 bases). The CDR3 has 14 residues. V lost 3 bases to trimming and J lost 3 bases, with 12 bases between them. CDR1 MGHDK and CDR2 SYGVNS come from the germline V gene. The CDR3 loop reads CASSEAGEFYEQYF. The CDR3 coding sequence is TGTGCCAGCAGTGAGGCAGGGGAATTCTACGAGCAGTACTTC.